This T cell receptor (beta chain) derives from a study of blood T cell repertoires in COVID-19. Repertoires were generated with immunoSEQ multiplex PCR, while TCRdb's copy carries only in-frame clones and drops some. The profile shows around 310,000 clones, about 88% of them singletons. Sample: PBMCs or T cells enriched from blood (not recorded which). The sequence came from a middle-aged woman who had recovered from COVID-19.

For the CDR3, the DNA is TGTGCCAGCAGCTCCACGGGCACAGATACGCAGTATTTT. This gives the protein CASSSTGTDTQYF. The chain employs TRBV7-2 and TRBJ2-3; D not certain. Trimming took off 4 bases at V and 1 base at J, with 6 bases between the two ends. There are 13 residues in the CDR3. Per the germline V gene, CDR1 is SGHTA and CDR2 is FQGNSA.